This TCR beta chain was identified in a study of CD8+ T cells in alopecia areata (dated 2018 in TCRdb). In terms of the full investigation: Treated patients were enrolled in an open-label pilot trial of oral tofacitinib at 5 to 10 mg twice daily for moderate-to-severe alopecia areata. Scalp clonality was compared among normal scalp (n=4), patchy alopecia areata scalp (n=8), and alopecia totalis/universalis scalp (n=8). Scalp tissue and sorted CD4+ and CD8+ peripheral blood T cells from patchy and totalis/universalis alopecia areata patients and from healthy controls were covered by human TCRbeta sequencing. In treated patients, disease severity was measured using the SALT score, which gives the percentage of scalp surface area affected. Patients stayed on tofacitinib for 6 to 18 months and then had 6 months of follow-up off drug so that delayed response and recurrence could be assessed. RNA was obtained with the PAXgene miRNA kit for fixed scalp, the miRNeasy kit for PBMCs, and the RNeasy kit for mouse skin. immunoSEQ multiplex PCR using 35 Vbeta forward primers and 13 Jbeta reverse primers was used to amplify TCRbeta CDR3 regions. Biopsies were taken from tofacitinib-treated patients at baseline and again at 4 and 24 weeks into treatment, and several of those patients also had a later scalp biopsy. To study T cell clonal expansion in alopecia areata, the researchers applied high-throughput TCRbeta sequencing to both the C3H/HeJ mouse model and human patients. Overall study outcomes, separate from this receptor: Resident alphabeta T cells in normal human skin are also sequenced, complicating scalp TCR repertoire analysis, unlike mouse skin dominated by gammadelta T cells. Many expanded lesional clones persisted in scalp and blood during tofacitinib treatment, which may partly explain relapse after stopping treatment. Because the treated cohort was small and had only one nonresponder, larger studies are needed to examine links between baseline CD8+ expansion and response. TCR sequences shared between patients were less clear than in mice, possibly partly because of HLA diversity in the patient population. Higher clonality and more expanded CD8+ clones were observed in lesional scalp than in normal scalp, particularly in alopecia totalis/universalis, a finding suggestive of antigenic drive. Tofacitinib significantly decreased scalp clonality and the number of expanded CD8+ clones among the top 100 scalp clones.

Remarks on this clone: This clone's antigen is unknown. Base qualities are not provided; no much larger clone lies one nucleotide away.

To prepare the library, the immunoSEQ multiplex PCR assay was applied. RNA was extracted from all samples and reverse transcribed into cDNA as template for TCR sequencing. First-strand cDNA was synthesized using SuperScript III with a 2:1 mix of oligo-dT and random hexamers. A synthetic immune receptor repertoire was used to gauge amplification bias, and whatever bias remained was removed computationally. The paper's processing steps were these. After raw reads were preprocessed to remove errors, the CDR3 was defined following IMGT conventions as running from the conserved cysteine to phenylalanine. To get clonality, Shannon entropy was normalized by log2 of the number of productive unique TCRs and the result was subtracted from 1. Whether scalp clones were CD4 or CD8 was inferred by matching scalp TCRbeta sequences against CD4 and CD8 repertoires sorted from blood. Drawn from immuneACCESS, this table holds only the in-frame rearrangements with V and J called that TCRdb kept. Clones are partly lost; checked studies trace under half to an unresolved V gene and leave the rest unexplained. D and trimming were read from the DNA, whereas the V and J calls and clone size are those reported in that table. Present in this sample are about 140,000 clones, 70% to 90% of which were seen just once. The leading ten clones occupy roughly 13% of the sample.

Its CDR3 holds 17 amino acids, cysteine through phenylalanine. The DNA shown is the 51-base CDR3, in frame from base 1. The germline V gene yields SNHLY for CDR1 and FYNNEI for CDR2. At the junction V is shortened by 4 bases and J by 4 bases, with 20 bases in between. The sample's time point, from its label and the paper: approximately 4 weeks on oral tofacitinib. The intended sense of this specimen's treatment or condition label: oral pan-JAK inhibitor, 5-10 mg twice daily. Lesional scalp punch biopsies and peripheral blood were collected from alopecia areata patients. PBMCs were isolated by density centrifugation and stained for CD3, CD4 and CD8, and CD4+ and CD8+ T cells were sorted on a FACSAria.

This receptor was identified in a human donor with alopecia areata. The input for sequencing was CD8+ T cells sorted from blood, taken at week 4, from a patient treated with tofacitinib. The chain joins TRBV2 to TRBJ2-1; the D segment may tentatively be TRBD1 or TRBD2, each giving 5 matched bases. The bases read TGTGCCAGCAGTGTTCCCCCTGTGGGGACGGGTTACAATGAGCAGTTCTTC. This is translated as CASSVPPVGTGYNEQFF.